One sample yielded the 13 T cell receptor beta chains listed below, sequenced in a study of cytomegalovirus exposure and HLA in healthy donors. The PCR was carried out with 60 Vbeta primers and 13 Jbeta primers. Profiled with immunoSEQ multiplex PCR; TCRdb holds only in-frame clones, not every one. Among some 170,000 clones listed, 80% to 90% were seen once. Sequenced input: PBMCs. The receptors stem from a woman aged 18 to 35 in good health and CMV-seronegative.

In DNA form, the CDR3 reads TGTGCCAGCAGTGAAGCGGGGGGGAACACTGAAGCTTTCTTT. Translation gives CASSEAGGNTEAFF. J is TRBJ1-1 and V is TRBV6-1; the D gene is possibly TRBD1 (5 bases). The germline V and J ends were trimmed by 0 bases and 1 base, with 6 bases remaining between them. Germline CDR1 is MNHNS and CDR2 is SASEGT. This CDR3 is 14 amino acids long.

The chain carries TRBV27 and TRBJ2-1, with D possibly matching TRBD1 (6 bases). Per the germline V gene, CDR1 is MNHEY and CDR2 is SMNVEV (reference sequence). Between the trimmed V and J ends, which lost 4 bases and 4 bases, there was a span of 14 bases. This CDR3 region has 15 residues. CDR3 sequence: CASSYRAPLYNEQFF. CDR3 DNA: TGTGCCAGCAGTTACAGGGCCCCCTTGTACAATGAGCAGTTCTTC.

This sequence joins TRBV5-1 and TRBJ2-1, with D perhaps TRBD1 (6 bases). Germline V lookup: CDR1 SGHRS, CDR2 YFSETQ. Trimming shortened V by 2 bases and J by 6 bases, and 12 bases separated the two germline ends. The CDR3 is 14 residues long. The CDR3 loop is CASSFPDRLNEQFF. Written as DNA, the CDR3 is TGCGCCAGCAGCTTCCCCGACAGGCTCAATGAGCAGTTCTTC.

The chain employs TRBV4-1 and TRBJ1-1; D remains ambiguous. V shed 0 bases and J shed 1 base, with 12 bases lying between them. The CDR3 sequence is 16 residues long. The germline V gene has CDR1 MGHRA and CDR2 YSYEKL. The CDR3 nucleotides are TGCGCCAGCAGCCAAGATGCCGGGTCGGAGAACACTGAAGCTTTCTTT. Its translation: CASSQDAGSENTEAFF.

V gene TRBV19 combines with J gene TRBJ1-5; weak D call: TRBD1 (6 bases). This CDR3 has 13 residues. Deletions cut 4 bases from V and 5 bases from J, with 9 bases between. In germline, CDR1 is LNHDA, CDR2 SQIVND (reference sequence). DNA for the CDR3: TGTGCCAGTAGTACTCCAGGGGATCAGCCCCAGCATTTT. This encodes CASSTPGDQPQHF.

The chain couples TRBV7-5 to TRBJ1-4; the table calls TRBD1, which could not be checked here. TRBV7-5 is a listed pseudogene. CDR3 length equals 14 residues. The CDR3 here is CARTLRCREEKLFF. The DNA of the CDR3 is TGTGCCAGAACCCTCAGGTGCCGAGAAGAAAAACTGTTTTTT.

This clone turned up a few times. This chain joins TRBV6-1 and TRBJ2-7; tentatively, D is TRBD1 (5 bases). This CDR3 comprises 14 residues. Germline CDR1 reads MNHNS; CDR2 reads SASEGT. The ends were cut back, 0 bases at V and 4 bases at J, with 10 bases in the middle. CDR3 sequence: CASSEALGRYEQYF. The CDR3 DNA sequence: TGTGCCAGCAGTGAAGCTCTGGGGCGGTACGAGCAGTACTTC.

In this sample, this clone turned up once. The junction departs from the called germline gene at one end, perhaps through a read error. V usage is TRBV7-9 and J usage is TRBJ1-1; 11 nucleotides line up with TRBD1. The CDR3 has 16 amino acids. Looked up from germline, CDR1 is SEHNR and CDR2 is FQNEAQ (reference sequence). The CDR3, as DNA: TGTTCCAGCAGCCCTAACCGGGGACAGGGGGATACTGAAGCTTTCTTT. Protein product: CSSSPNRGQGDTEAFF. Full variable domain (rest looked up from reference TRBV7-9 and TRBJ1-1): DTGVSQNPRHKITKRGQNVTFRCDPISEHNRLYWYRQTLGQGPEFLTYFQNEAQLEKSRLLSDRFSAERPKGSFSTLEIQRTEQGDSAMYLCSSSPNRGQGDTEAFFGQGTRLTVV.

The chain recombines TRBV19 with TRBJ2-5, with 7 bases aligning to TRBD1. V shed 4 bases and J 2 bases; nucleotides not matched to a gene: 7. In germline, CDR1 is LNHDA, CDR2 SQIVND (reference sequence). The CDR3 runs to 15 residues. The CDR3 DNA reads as TGTGCCAGTAGTACTAGACAGGGTGCACAAGAGACCCAGTACTTC. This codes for CASSTRQGAQETQYF.

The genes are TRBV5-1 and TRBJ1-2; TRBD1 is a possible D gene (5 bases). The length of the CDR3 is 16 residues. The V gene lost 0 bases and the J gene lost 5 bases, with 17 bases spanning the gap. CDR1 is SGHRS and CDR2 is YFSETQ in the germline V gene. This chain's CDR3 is CASSLESGQEPYGYTF. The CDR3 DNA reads TGCGCCAGCAGCTTGGAGTCAGGACAAGAGCCTTATGGCTACACCTTC.

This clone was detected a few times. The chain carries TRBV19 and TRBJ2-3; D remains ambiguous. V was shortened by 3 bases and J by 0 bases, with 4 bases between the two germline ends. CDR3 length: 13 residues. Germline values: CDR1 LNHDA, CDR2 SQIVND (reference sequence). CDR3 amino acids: CASSIPSTDTQYF. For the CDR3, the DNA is TGTGCCAGTAGTATTCCTAGCACAGATACGCAGTATTTT.

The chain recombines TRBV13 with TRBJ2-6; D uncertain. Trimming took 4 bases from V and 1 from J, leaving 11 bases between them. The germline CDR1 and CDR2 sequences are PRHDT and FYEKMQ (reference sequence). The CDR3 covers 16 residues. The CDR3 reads CASSSDLVSGANVLTF. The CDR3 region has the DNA TGTGCCAGCAGCTCCGACCTAGTATCTGGGGCCAACGTCCTGACTTTC. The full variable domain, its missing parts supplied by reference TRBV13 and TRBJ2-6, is AAGVIQSPRHLIKEKRETATLKCYPIPRHDTVYWYQQGPGQDPQFLISFYEKMQSDKGSIPDRFSAQQFSDYHSELNMSSLELGDSALYFCASSSDLVSGANVLTFGAGSRLTVL.

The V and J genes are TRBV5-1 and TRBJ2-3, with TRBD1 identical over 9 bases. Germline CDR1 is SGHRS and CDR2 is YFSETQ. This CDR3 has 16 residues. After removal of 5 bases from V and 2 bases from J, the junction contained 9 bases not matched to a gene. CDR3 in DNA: TGCGCCAGCAGGCGTGCCGGGACAGGGCCCACAGATACGCAGTATTTT. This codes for CASRRAGTGPTDTQYF.